This T cell receptor (beta chain) was observed in a study of technical replicates of blood from a few donors (TCRdb year 2017). Concerning this clone: The antigen it recognizes is unknown. The sample holds no much larger clone one base away, and base qualities are not on file.

There are 15 amino acids in the CDR3, from cysteine to phenylalanine inclusive. The DNA shown is the 45-base CDR3, in frame from base 1. CDR1 is given as SGHTA and CDR2 as FQGNSA, both from the germline V gene. After removal of 6 bases from V and 9 bases from J, the junction retains 8 bases not matched to a gene. Library prep was done by the immunoSEQ multiplex PCR assay. TCRdb carries this immuneACCESS record with in-frame sequences only. Its versions omit some clonotypes, under half of them owing to an unresolved V gene in the studies checked, with the rest unexplained. This sample comprises some 74,000 clones, around nine tenths of them detected only once. Approximately 0.39% of the sample rests with the top ten.

The sequence was collected from a human donor in good health. Sequenced sample: T cells isolated from PBMCs. The rearranged chain carries TRBV7-2 and TRBJ2-1; a stretch of 13 junction bases matches TRBD2. The CDR3 protein: CASRTLAGGPGEQFF. The DNA is TGTGCCAGCAGGACACTAGCGGGAGGGCCTGGTGAGCAGTTCTTC. The variable domain in full, with residues beyond the CDR3 obtained from the reference TRBV7-2 and TRBJ2-1 genes, is GAGVSQSPSNKVTEKGKDVELRCDPISGHTALYWYRQSLGQGLEFLIYFQGNSAPDKSGLPSDRFSAERTGGSVSTLTIQRTQQEDSAVYLCASRTLAGGPGEQFFGPGTRLTVL.